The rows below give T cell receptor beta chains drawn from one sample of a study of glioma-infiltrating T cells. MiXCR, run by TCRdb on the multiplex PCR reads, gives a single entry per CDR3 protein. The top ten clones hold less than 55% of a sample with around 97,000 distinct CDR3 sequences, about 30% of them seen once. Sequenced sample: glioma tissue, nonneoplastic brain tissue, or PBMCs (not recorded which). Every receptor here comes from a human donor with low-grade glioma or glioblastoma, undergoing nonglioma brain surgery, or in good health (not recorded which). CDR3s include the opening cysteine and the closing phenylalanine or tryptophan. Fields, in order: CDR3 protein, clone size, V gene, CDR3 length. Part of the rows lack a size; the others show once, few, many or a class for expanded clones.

CATTTSAGVYEQYF | many | TRBV6-1 | 14
CSASKVGPTGELFF | many | TRBV20-1 | 14
CAGSPNLLAGGRLFCNEQFF | NA | TRBV6-1 | 20
CASSPGTGEWNTIYF | few | TRBV18 | 15
CASTTGTGTDTQYF | NA | TRBV19 | 14
CASSLPTGTPEAFF | few | TRBV5-1 | 14
CASRQGQQETQYF | few | TRBV7-8 | 13
CASSFTSSSEQYF | few | TRBV11-2 | 13
CASSFAPGDRINTGELFF | few | TRBV7-2 | 18
CASSYVITNEKLFF | NA | TRBV2 | 14
CASSPREGNQPQHF | many | TRBV7-2 | 14
CASRFEGYEQYF | NA | TRBV5-1 | 12
CAGATGNYGYTF | many | TRBV2 | 12
CASSLYEPAGTQYF | many | TRBV7-2 | 14
CASSPALGGGQETQYF | few | TRBV5-4 | 16
CSSSLDGRGYGYTF | NA | TRBV7-2 | 14
CASSQEGGDEQYF | few | TRBV4-2 | 13
CASSWGITNEKLFF | many | TRBV27 | 14
CASSYITRGGRGEQYF | once | TRBV6-5 | 16
CASSQGQVETNYGYTF | NA | TRBV11-2 | 16
CASSLNRADTKYF | NA | TRBV7-9 | 13
CASSLDGSKVSTIYF | NA | TRBV12-3/TRBV12-4 | 15
CASSLGTVGHYF | NA | TRBV12-3/TRBV12-4 | 12
CASSDRTGPYNEQFF | NA | TRBV9 | 15
CASSPGTGGPTEAFF | NA | TRBV12-3/TRBV12-4 | 15
CASSLVQGGYTF | many | TRBV7-2 | 12
CASSLNGRTEAFF | many | TRBV7-2 | 13
CSAASERSSTDTQYF | many | TRBV20-1 | 15
CASSLLGSTDTQYF | few | TRBV3-1 | 14
CAWSVQILYEQYF | few | TRBV30 | 13
CASSAGTSGTDTQYF | many | TRBV19 | 15
CASSSRGRTYNEQFF | many | TRBV7-8 | 15
CASSLDWYRGNTIYF | NA | TRBV11-2 | 15
CASSFGETQYF | many | TRBV7-6 | 11
CASSGQEEQPQHF | many | TRBV6-1 | 13
CASSFPGQERQPQHF | many | TRBV27 | 15
CASRKQGYEQYF | many | TRBV6-1 | 12
CASSEVAGYNEQFF | many | TRBV6-1 | 14
CASTAEGTGETQYF | NA | TRBV7-9 | 14
CASSIRGDEAFF | few | TRBV19 | 12
CASKPAGLLEQFF | NA | TRBV12-3/TRBV12-4 | 13
CSVLYPNTGDLFF | NA | TRBV29-1 | 13
CASSPPWRGTDTQYF | many | TRBV7-2 | 15
CASSPLLGSDRGETQYF | NA | TRBV18 | 17
CASSPSSAGETQYF | many | TRBV7-2 | 14
CASSPEGLTTDTQYF | NA | TRBV7-3 | 15
CASSFGNDRTGTDTQYF | NA | TRBV12-3/TRBV12-4 | 17
CASRGGSVGGTYEQYF | many | TRBV25-1 | 16
CSVLDLGGGYTF | few | TRBV29-1 | 12
CASSYKVFTEAFF | many | TRBV6-6 | 13